Listed here are 4 T cell receptor beta chains from one sample, sequenced in a study of shared clonotypes between healthy human individuals. Terminally differentiated effector memory CD45RA+ cells were left out of the naive CD8 fraction, which was CD45RO-negative and positively selected for CCR7. Sequenced by immunoSEQ multiplex PCR; TCRdb stores in-frame clones only, minus some. The sample shows about 700,000 clones, around 92% of them seen only once. The sample was naive CD8+ T cells sorted from blood. These receptor sequences come from a young man in good health.

This chain uses TRBV2 with TRBJ2-3; perhaps TRBD1 as D (6 bases). There are 14 residues in the CDR3. The germline CDR1 and CDR2 sequences are SNHLY and FYNNEI. V was shortened by 4 bases and J by 1 base, with 9 bases between the two germline ends. CDR3 coding DNA: TGTGCCAGCAGTGGGCAGGGGCGCACAGATACGCAGTATTTT. It specifies CASSGQGRTDTQYF.

The chain recombines TRBV5-8 with TRBJ2-1; no firm D call. There are 11 residues in the CDR3. V lost 0 bases to trimming and J lost 5 bases, with 0 bases between them. CDR1 and CDR2 from the germline V gene are SGHTS and YDEGEE. The CDR3 is CASSLDNEQFF. CDR3 DNA: TGTGCCAGCAGCTTGGACAATGAGCAGTTCTTC.

The chain recombines TRBV18 with TRBJ2-7, with 8 bases fitting TRBD2. Germline V gives CDR1 KGHSH, CDR2 LQKENI. V lost 0 bases to trimming and J lost 5 bases; unmatched junction nucleotides: 0. The length of the CDR3 is 13 residues. The CDR3 bases are TGTGCCAGCTCACCACCGCGGGGGGACGAGCAGTACTTC. Translating gives CASSPPRGDEQYF.

The rearrangement uses TRBV19 and TRBJ1-1; D is possibly TRBD1 (5 bases). The length of the CDR3 is 14 residues. Per germline, CDR1 LNHDA and CDR2 SQIVND (reference sequence). Between the trimmed V and J ends, which lost 2 bases and 1 base, there was a span of 8 bases. DNA of the CDR3: TGTGCCAGTAGTATAATGGGGGAGAACACTGAAGCTTTCTTT. Its translation is CASSIMGENTEAFF. The full variable domain, in which reference TRBV19 and TRBJ1-1 provide the parts outside the CDR3, is DGGITQSPKYLFRKEGQNVTLSCEQNLNHDAMYWYRQDPGQGLRLIYYSQIVNDFQKGDIAEGYSVSREKKESFPLTVTSAQKNPTAFYLCASSIMGENTEAFFGQGTRLTVV.